A selection of T cell receptor beta chains follows, all from one sample in a study of T cell responses to AZD1222 COVID-19 vaccine. The repertoire was sequenced with immunoSEQ multiplex PCR; TCRdb's copy has only in-frame clones and lacks some. In the table there are approximately 70,000 clones, 84% of which are singletons. The input for sequencing was peripheral blood, taken on day 0 of AZD1222 vaccination. The receptors come from an adult in good health. CDR3s include the opening cysteine and the closing phenylalanine or tryptophan. The D gene is left open where the match is weak. Clone size is stated in some rows and not others, as once, few, many or a class when expanded.

d_call	clone_size	v_call	j_call	cdr3_nt	cdr3_aa
-	-	TRBV28	TRBJ1-1	TGTGCCAGCAGGGACAGCACTGAAGCTTTCTTT	CASRDSTEAFF
-	-	TRBV3-1/TRBV3-2	TRBJ2-2	TGTGCCAGCAGCCAAGTGGACGGGGGCAACACCGGGGAGCTGTTTTTT	CASSQVDGGNTGELFF
-	-	TRBV5-1	TRBJ1-1	TGCGCCAGCAGCTTGGCCAATCCGTTTGAAGCTTTCTTT	CASSLANPFEAFF
TRBD2	-	TRBV6-5	TRBJ2-7	TGTGCCAGCAGTTACAGACTAGCGGGGGACTCCTACGAGCAGTACTTC	CASSYRLAGDSYEQYF
-	-	TRBV9	TRBJ2-2	TGTGCCAGCAGCGTAGGAGGGGGTATTAACACCGGGGAGCTGTTTTTT	CASSVGGGINTGELFF
-	-	TRBV7-2	TRBJ2-3	TGTGCCAGCAGCCCAAGAGGGCAGGGAACAGATACGCAGTATTTT	CASSPRGQGTDTQYF
-	-	TRBV14	TRBJ2-7	TGTGCCAGCAGCCAAGATTCGCTTTCCAGGGTCAAGCAGTACTTC	CASSQDSLSRVKQYF
TRBD1	few	TRBV28	TRBJ1-1	TGTGCCAGCAAGGACAGGGGATACACTGAAGCTTTCTTT	CASKDRGYTEAFF
-	-	TRBV28	TRBJ1-5	TGTGCCAGCAGTTTATGGGACGACAATCAGCCCCAGCATTTT	CASSLWDDNQPQHF
TRBD1	-	TRBV19	TRBJ2-1	TGTGCCAGTAGTATAGGAGGACAGGTCTCCTACAATGAGCAGTTCTTC	CASSIGGQVSYNEQFF
TRBD1	many	TRBV5-1	TRBJ1-6	TGCGCCAGCAGCTTGGGGGCGTTCGGGACAGGCTCTGGGTCACCCCTCCACTTT	CASSLGAFGTGSGSPLHF
-	-	TRBV4-2	TRBJ1-5	TGTGCCAGCAGCCAATATGGCTCGTCTCAGCCCCAGCATTTT	CASSQYGSSQPQHF